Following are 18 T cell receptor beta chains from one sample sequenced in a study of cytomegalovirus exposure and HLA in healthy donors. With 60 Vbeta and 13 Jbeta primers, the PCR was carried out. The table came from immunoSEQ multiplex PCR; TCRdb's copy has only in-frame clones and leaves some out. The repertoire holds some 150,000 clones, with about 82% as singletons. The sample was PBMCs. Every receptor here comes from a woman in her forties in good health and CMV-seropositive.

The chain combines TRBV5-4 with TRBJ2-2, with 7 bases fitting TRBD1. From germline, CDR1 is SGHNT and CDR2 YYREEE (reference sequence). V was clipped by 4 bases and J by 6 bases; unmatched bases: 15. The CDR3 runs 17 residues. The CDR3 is CASSGGQKAYDAGELFF. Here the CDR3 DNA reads TGTGCCAGCAGCGGGGGACAGAAGGCTTATGACGCCGGGGAGCTGTTTTTT.

The CDR3 DNA sequence: TGTGCCAGCAGTTCCTTGGGGGCCGTTACAGATACGCAGTATTTT. Protein sequence: CASSSLGAVTDTQYF. The V call is TRBV27, the J call TRBJ2-3; the D gene is possibly TRBD1 (6 bases). V shed 4 bases and J shed 3 bases, with 14 bases lying between them. Germline CDR1 reads MNHEY; CDR2 reads SMNVEV (reference sequence). The CDR3 is made up of 15 amino acids.

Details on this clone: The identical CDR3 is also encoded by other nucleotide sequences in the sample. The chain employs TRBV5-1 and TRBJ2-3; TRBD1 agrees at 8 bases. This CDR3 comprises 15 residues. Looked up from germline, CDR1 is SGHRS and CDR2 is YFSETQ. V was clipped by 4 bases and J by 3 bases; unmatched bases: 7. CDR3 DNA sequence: TGCGCCAGCAGCCCCGGGACAGGTGGGACAGATACGCAGTATTTT. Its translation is CASSPGTGGTDTQYF.

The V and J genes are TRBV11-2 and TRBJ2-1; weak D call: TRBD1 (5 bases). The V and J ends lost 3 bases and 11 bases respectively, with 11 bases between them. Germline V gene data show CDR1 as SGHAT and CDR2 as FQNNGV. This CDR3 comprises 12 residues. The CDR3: CASSFDRLKQFF. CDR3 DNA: TGTGCCAGCAGCTTTGACAGACTTAAGCAGTTCTTC.

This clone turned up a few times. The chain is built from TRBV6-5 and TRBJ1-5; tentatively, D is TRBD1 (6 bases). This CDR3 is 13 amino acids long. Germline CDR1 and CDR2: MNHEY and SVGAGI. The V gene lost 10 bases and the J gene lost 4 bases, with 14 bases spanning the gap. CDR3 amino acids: CATSGQQNQPQHF. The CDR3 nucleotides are TGTGCCACCTCCGGACAGCAAAATCAGCCCCAGCATTTT.

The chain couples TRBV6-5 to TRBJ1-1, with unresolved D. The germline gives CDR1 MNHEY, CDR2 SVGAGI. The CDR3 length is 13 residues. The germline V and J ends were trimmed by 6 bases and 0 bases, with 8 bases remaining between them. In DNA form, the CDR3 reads TGTGCCAGCAGCTCCACGGTGAACACTGAAGCTTTCTTT. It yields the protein CASSSTVNTEAFF.

The CDR3 DNA reads as TGTGCCAGCAGTTTGGGACAGGGCTCCCTATCGCAGTATTTT. Its protein product is CASSLGQGSLSQYF. The chain carries TRBV28 and TRBJ2-3; TRBD1 matches 9 bases. Germline loops: CDR1 MDHEN, CDR2 SYDVKM. The CDR3 contains 14 residues. With 3 bases clipped from V and 10 bases from J, the junction kept 8 bases outside the gene matches.

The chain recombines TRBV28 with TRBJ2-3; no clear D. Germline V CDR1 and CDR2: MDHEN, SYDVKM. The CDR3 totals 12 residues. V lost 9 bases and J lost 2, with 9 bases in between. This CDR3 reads CASKAYTDTQYF. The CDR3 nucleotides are TGTGCCAGTAAAGCCTACACAGATACGCAGTATTTT.

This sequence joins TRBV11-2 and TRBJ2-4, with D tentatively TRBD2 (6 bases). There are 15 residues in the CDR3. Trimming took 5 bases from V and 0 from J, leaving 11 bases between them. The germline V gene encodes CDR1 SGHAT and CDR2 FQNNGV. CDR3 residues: CASSRDSLAKNIQYF. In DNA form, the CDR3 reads TGTGCCAGCAGCAGGGACTCCTTAGCCAAAAACATTCAGTACTTC.

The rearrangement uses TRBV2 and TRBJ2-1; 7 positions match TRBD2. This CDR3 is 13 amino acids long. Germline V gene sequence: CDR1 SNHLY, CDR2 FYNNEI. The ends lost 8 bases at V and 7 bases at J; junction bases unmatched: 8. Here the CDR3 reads CASRLAVTNEQFF. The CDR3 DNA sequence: TGTGCCAGCCGTCTAGCGGTCACGAATGAGCAGTTCTTC. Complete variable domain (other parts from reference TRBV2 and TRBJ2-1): EPEVTQTPSHQVTQMGQEVILRCVPISNHLYFYWYRQILGQKVEFLVSFYNNEISEKSEIFDDQFSVERPDGSNFTLKIRSTKLEDSAMYFCASRLAVTNEQFFGPGTRLTVL.

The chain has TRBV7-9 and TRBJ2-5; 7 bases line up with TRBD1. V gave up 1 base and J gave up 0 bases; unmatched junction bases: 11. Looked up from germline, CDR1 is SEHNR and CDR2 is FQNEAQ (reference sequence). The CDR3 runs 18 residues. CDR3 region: CASSLGGQGEFYQETQYF. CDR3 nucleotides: TGTGCCAGCAGCTTAGGAGGGCAGGGGGAGTTCTACCAAGAGACCCAGTACTTC.

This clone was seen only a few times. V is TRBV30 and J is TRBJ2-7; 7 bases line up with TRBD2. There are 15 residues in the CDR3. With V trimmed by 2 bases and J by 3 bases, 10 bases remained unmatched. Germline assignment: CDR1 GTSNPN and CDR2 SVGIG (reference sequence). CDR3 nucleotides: TGTGCCTGGAGTCCTCCCGGGACTACCGTCTACGAGCAGTACTTC. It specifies CAWSPPGTTVYEQYF.

The CDR3 coding sequence is TGCGCCAGCAGCTTGGATGCGGCTAGCACAGATACGCAGTATTTT. This gives the protein CASSLDAASTDTQYF. The chain has TRBV5-1 and TRBJ2-3, with D unclear. CDR3 size: 15 residues. V gave up 0 bases and J gave up 0 bases, with 8 bases separating them. CDR1 and CDR2 from the germline V gene are SGHRS and YFSETQ.

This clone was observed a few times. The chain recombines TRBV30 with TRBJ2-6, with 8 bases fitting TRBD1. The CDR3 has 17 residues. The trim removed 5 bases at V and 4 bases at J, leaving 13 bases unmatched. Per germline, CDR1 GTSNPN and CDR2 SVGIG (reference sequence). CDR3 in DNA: TGTGCCTGGTTGACAGGGGCCTCCCTGGGGGGGGCCAACGTCCTGACTTTC. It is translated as CAWLTGASLGGANVLTF. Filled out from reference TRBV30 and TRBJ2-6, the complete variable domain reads SQTIHQWPATLVQPVGSPLSLECTVEGTSNPNLYWYRQAAGRGLQLLFYSVGIGQISSEVPQNLSASRPQDRQFILSSKKLLLSDSGFYLCAWLTGASLGGANVLTFGAGSRLTVL.

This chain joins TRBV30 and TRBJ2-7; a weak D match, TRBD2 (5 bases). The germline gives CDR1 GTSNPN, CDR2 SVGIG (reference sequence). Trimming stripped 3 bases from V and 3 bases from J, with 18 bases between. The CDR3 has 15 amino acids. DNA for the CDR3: TGTGCCTGGAGGAATGGGCGGGCCGGCGGCTACGAGCAGTACTTC. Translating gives CAWRNGRAGGYEQYF.

The CDR3 DNA is TGTGCCAGCAGCTTAACAGGGAGCCGGGGCACTGAAGCTTTCTTT. Translating gives CASSLTGSRGTEAFF. This chain links TRBV7-9 with TRBJ1-1; weak D call: TRBD1 (6 bases). From germline, CDR1 is SEHNR and CDR2 FQNEAQ (reference sequence). The V end lost 2 bases, the J end lost 4 bases, and 14 bases lay between the germline ends. CDR3 length: 15 amino acids.

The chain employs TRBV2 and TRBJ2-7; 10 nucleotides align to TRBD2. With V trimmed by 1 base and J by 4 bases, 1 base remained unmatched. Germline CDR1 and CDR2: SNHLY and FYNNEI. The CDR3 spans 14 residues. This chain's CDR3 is CASSEDSGRYEQYF. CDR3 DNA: TGTGCCAGCAGTGAAGATAGCGGGAGGTACGAGCAGTACTTC.

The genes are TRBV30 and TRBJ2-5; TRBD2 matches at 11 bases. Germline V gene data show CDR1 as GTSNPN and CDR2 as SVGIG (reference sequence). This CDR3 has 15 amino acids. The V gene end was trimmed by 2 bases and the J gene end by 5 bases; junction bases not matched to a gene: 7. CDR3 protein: CAWSLLAGGRETQYF. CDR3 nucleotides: TGTGCCTGGAGTTTATTAGCGGGGGGGCGGGAGACCCAGTACTTC.